The subject of this entry is one T cell receptor beta chain. The source of the sample is a study of T cell changes during pregnancy in multiple sclerosis. Germline CDR1 is KGHSH and CDR2 is LQKENI. Trimming took 4 bases from V and 0 from J, leaving 13 bases between them. The CDR3 is made up of 16 amino acids. The data were produced by immunoSEQ multiplex PCR, yet TCRdb's version contains in-frame clones alone and is incomplete. The sample has 60,000 to 65,000 clones; around 92% are singletons. The V call is TRBV18, the J call TRBJ2-4; D not certain. The sequence was collected from a female donor with multiple sclerosis, enrolled in a pregnancy study. This specimen consisted of peripheral blood, obtained in the first trimester of pregnancy. The CDR3 bases are TGTGCCAGCTCACAGACTGAGAGCCTAGCCAAAAACATTCAGTACTTC. Its protein product is CASSQTESLAKNIQYF.